Described below is a single T cell receptor (beta chain) sequence and its context. The antigen is undetermined. Researchers ran the PCR with 60 Vbeta and 13 Jbeta primers. Generated by immunoSEQ multiplex PCR, the TCRdb table keeps only in-frame clones and is missing some. The repertoire holds about 120,000 clones, with around 77% as singletons. The data were taken from a study of cytomegalovirus exposure and HLA in healthy donors. Broader study findings: Information on immune exposure was restricted to one variable (CMV serostatus).

The CDR3 loop spans 14 amino acids. V lost 4 bases and J lost 6; bases outside the gene matches: 4. The germline gives CDR1 SGHRS, CDR2 YFSETQ. This TCR derives from a male donor in good health and CMV-seropositive. What was sequenced was PBMCs. The chain has TRBV5-1 and TRBJ1-4; 9 bases match TRBD1. The CDR3 spells CASSPGQGHEKLFF. The CDR3 nucleotides are TGCGCCAGCAGCCCCGGACAGGGGCATGAAAAACTGTTTTTT.